Shown below are 23 T cell receptor beta chains from a single sample sequenced in a study of T cell responses to AZD1222 COVID-19 vaccine. Sequencing was performed with immunoSEQ multiplex PCR; in TCRdb, only in-frame clones are kept and a portion is missing. The sample lists about 83,000 clones, 88% occurring once. Sequenced here: peripheral blood, sampled on day 0 of MenACWY control vaccination. These TCRs come from an adult in good health.

The chain combines TRBV3-1 (or the pseudogene TRBV3-2) with TRBJ2-2; tentative D call: TRBD1 (6 bases). Germline lookup yields CDR1 LGHDT and CDR2 YNNKEL (reference sequence). CDR3 length: 17 amino acids. The V and J ends lost 4 bases and 0 bases respectively, with 15 bases between them. The DNA of the CDR3 is TGTGCCAGCAGCCCCCAGCCTAACAGGGCGAACACCGGGGAGCTGTTTTTT. Translating it yields CASSPQPNRANTGELFF.

This clone was recorded only once. J is TRBJ1-3 and V is TRBV9, with 7 positions matching TRBD1. CDR1 SGDLS and CDR2 YYNGEE come from the germline V gene. There are 18 residues in the CDR3. Trimming at V came to 0 bases and at J to 0 bases, leaving 9 bases not matched to a gene. The CDR3 region has the DNA TGTGCCAGCAGCGTAGGTTGGGGCAGGGGGGACTCTGGAAACACCATATATTTT. This sequence encodes CASSVGWGRGDSGNTIYF.

The genes are TRBV19 and TRBJ2-7; D is possibly TRBD2 (6 bases). The CDR3 has 14 residues. With 3 bases removed from V and 0 bases from J, the gap between germline ends came to 9 bases. CDR1 is LNHDA and CDR2 is SQIVND in the germline V gene (reference sequence). In DNA, the CDR3 is TGTGCCAGTAGTATGGCGGGGCACTCCTACGAGCAGTACTTC. It codes for CASSMAGHSYEQYF.

J is TRBJ1-4 and V is TRBV27, with no clear D. The CDR3 is 15 residues long. Trimming pared 2 bases from V and 8 bases from J, leaving 15 bases between. Germline CDR1 reads MNHEY; CDR2 reads SMNVEV (reference sequence). CDR3 in amino acids: CASSLIRSVQEKLFF. CDR3 nucleotides: TGTGCCAGCAGTTTAATTCGGTCCGTCCAGGAAAAACTGTTTTTT.

On this clone: A junction end diverges from the germline sequence, so it may reflect a read error. The gene calls are TRBV18 and TRBJ1-2, with D perhaps TRBD1 (5 bases). The CDR3 runs 16 residues. CDR1 KGHSH and CDR2 LQKENI come from the germline V gene. The CDR3 here is CASSRTWYGAPHGHTF. The CDR3 coding sequence is TGTGCCAGCTCACGAACCTGGTATGGGGCTCCCCATGGCCACACCTTC.

This chain joins TRBV12-3 or TRBV12-4 and TRBJ2-3; 8 nucleotides match TRBD1. The CDR3 totals 13 residues. With V trimmed by 7 bases and J by 5 bases, 5 bases remained unmatched. CDR3 nucleotides: TGTGCCAGCACCCCAGGGGGCGGAGATACGCAGTATTTT. Protein product: CASTPGGGDTQYF.

This clone was observed once. V usage is TRBV6-2 or TRBV6-3 and J usage is TRBJ2-2; TRBD1 might be the D (5 bases). Trimming cost V 4 bases and J 2 bases, with 11 bases left between them. From germline, CDR1 is MNHEY and CDR2 SVGEGT. This CDR3 has 15 residues. This CDR3 reads CASSWGDRNTGELFF. DNA for the CDR3: TGTGCCAGCAGTTGGGGTGACAGAAACACCGGGGAGCTGTTTTTT.

The chain couples TRBV5-6 to TRBJ1-2, with D maybe TRBD1 (6 bases). Per the germline V gene, CDR1 is SGHDT and CDR2 is YYEEEE. Trimming stripped 0 bases from V and 4 bases from J, with 19 bases between. This CDR3 is 17 amino acids long. CDR3 region: CASSLAGGHPGSYGYTF. The CDR3 bases are TGTGCCAGCAGCTTGGCCGGGGGACACCCGGGATCCTATGGCTACACCTTC. Drawing the rest from reference TRBV5-6 and TRBJ1-2, the complete variable domain is DAGVTQSPTHLIKTRGQQVTLRCSPKSGHDTVSWYQQALGQGPQFIFQYYEEEERQRGNFPDRFSGHQFPNYSSELNVNALLLGDSALYLCASSLAGGHPGSYGYTFGSGTRLTVV.

A few counts support this clone. This chain joins TRBV27 and TRBJ1-4; D possibly corresponds to TRBD1 (6 bases). CDR1 is MNHEY and CDR2 is SMNVEV in the germline V gene (reference sequence). V gave up 6 bases and J gave up 3 bases, with 11 bases separating them. There are 14 residues in the CDR3. CDR3 coding DNA: TGTGCCAGCAGACAGGGAGGGTCTAATGAAAAACTGTTTTTT. Its protein is CASRQGGSNEKLFF.

The chain uses TRBV7-3 and TRBJ2-6; 12 positions agree with TRBD1. Per germline, CDR1 SGHTA and CDR2 FQGTGA. J gave up 3 bases and V 5 bases, and 11 bases lay outside the gene matches. This CDR3 is 19 amino acids long. CDR3 DNA sequence: TGTGCCAGCAGCCTTATCCCGGGACAGGGGGCTCTTGGGGCCAACGTCCTGACTTTC. Protein: CASSLIPGQGALGANVLTF.

The chain recombines TRBV7-2 with TRBJ2-2; D possibly corresponds to TRBD1 (6 bases). V lost 6 bases and J 2 bases, leaving 22 bases between the germline ends. This CDR3 comprises 18 residues. Germline CDR1 and CDR2: SGHTA and FQGNSA. CDR3 loop: CASRLTMTGGPNTGELFF. Here the CDR3 DNA reads TGTGCCAGCAGATTAACTATGACAGGCGGGCCCAACACCGGGGAGCTGTTTTTT.

The chain combines TRBV12-3 or TRBV12-4 with TRBJ2-7; no clear D. Trimming took 0 bases from V and 5 from J, leaving 5 bases between them. The length of the CDR3 is 12 residues. In DNA, the CDR3 is TGTGCCAGCAGTTTAGCGTTCCACGAGCAGTACTTC. This gives the protein CASSLAFHEQYF.

As to this clone: Other DNA sequences within the sample encode an identical CDR3. This chain links TRBV5-1 with TRBJ2-1; tentative D call: TRBD2 (5 bases). Germline V gives CDR1 SGHRS, CDR2 YFSETQ. The CDR3 length is 15 residues. The germline V and J ends were trimmed by 0 bases and 0 bases, with 7 bases remaining between them. CDR3 loop: CASSLGGSSYNEQFF. CDR3 sequence (DNA): TGCGCCAGCAGCTTGGGAGGGAGCTCCTACAATGAGCAGTTCTTC.

This clone was counted only a few times. The rearrangement joins TRBV6-5 to TRBJ2-7; TRBD1 aligns across 9 bases. Trimming at V came to 2 bases and at J to 5 bases, leaving 4 bases not matched to a gene. The CDR3 totals 14 residues. Germline V CDR1 and CDR2: MNHEY, SVGAGI. The CDR3 loop reads CASSYRDREDEQYF. For the CDR3, the DNA is TGTGCCAGCAGTTACCGGGACAGGGAGGACGAGCAGTACTTC.

The chain has TRBV5-1 and TRBJ2-3; D may be TRBD2 (5 bases). The CDR3 is 15 amino acids. Trimming left V 4 bases short and J 2 bases short, with 14 bases between. The V gene's germline CDR1 is SGHRS and CDR2 YFSETQ. In nucleotides, the CDR3 is TGCGCCAGCAGCCCTAAGACTACCTCCACAGATACGCAGTATTTT. It translates to CASSPKTTSTDTQYF.

The rearrangement links TRBV27 to TRBJ2-6; no clear D gene. Germline V lookup: CDR1 MNHEY, CDR2 SMNVEV (reference sequence). The V end was cut by 0 bases, the J end by 2 bases, with 8 bases between. CDR3 size: 16 residues. The CDR3 DNA reads TGTGCCAGCAGTTTATCGAGAGTTGCTGGGGCCAACGTCCTGACTTTC. Translating it yields CASSLSRVAGANVLTF.

The gene calls are TRBV21-1 and TRBJ1-4. TRBV21-1 is a recognized pseudogene. This CDR3 is 15 amino acids long. CDR3 DNA sequence: TGTGCCAGCAGCAAAGAGTCCTCAACTAATGAAAAACTGTTTTTT. Translated, it gives CASSKESSTNEKLFF.

The chain carries TRBV29-1 and TRBJ1-5, with 8 bases matching TRBD1. The CDR3 runs to 13 residues. The junction had 3 bases not matched to a gene; V was cut back by 5 bases and J by 3 bases. Per germline, CDR1 SQVTM and CDR2 ANQGSEA. The CDR3 coding sequence is TGCAGCGTTTTGACAGGGGACAATCAGCCCCAGCATTTT. Protein product: CSVLTGDNQPQHF. Complete variable domain (other parts from reference TRBV29-1 and TRBJ1-5): SAVISQKPSRDICQRGTSLTIQCQVDSQVTMMFWYRQQPGQSLTLIATANQGSEATYESGFVIDKFPISRPNLTFSTLTVSNMSPEDSSIYLCSVLTGDNQPQHFGDGTRLSIL.

Here the CDR3 DNA reads TGTGCCAGCAGCGTAGACCCTCGGACTAGCGGTTTCACAGATACGCAGTATTTT. Translating it yields CASSVDPRTSGFTDTQYF. The chain employs TRBV9 and TRBJ2-3, with 10 bases that match TRBD2. V was clipped by 0 bases and J by 2 bases; unmatched bases: 9. Germline V gene sequence: CDR1 SGDLS, CDR2 YYNGEE. The CDR3 sequence is 18 residues long.

This chain uses TRBV6-5 with TRBJ1-1; no firm D call. The V and J ends lost 6 bases and 5 bases respectively, with 7 bases between them. Germline V gene lookup returns CDR1 MNHEY and CDR2 SVGAGI. CDR3 size: 11 residues. CDR3 sequence: CASRPETEAFF. The CDR3 DNA is TGTGCCAGCAGGCCGGAGACTGAAGCTTTCTTT.

The V and J genes are TRBV19 and TRBJ1-5; possibly TRBD1 for D (5 bases). Between the trimmed V and J ends, which lost 7 bases and 3 bases, there was a span of 13 bases. CDR1 and CDR2 from the germline V gene are LNHDA and SQIVND (reference sequence). The CDR3 has 14 residues. CDR3: CASNSGHYNQPQHF. In DNA form, the CDR3 reads TGTGCCAGTAATTCTGGACACTACAATCAGCCCCAGCATTTT.

The chain links TRBV6-5 to TRBJ1-2, with 8 bases matching TRBD1. V shed 2 bases, J shed 6 bases, and the junction held 11 bases outside the gene matches. The CDR3 is 16 amino acids. Per the germline V gene, CDR1 is MNHEY and CDR2 is SVGAGI. Here the CDR3 reads CASSYGPGQDENGYTF. In DNA, the CDR3 is TGTGCCAGCAGTTACGGGCCGGGACAGGATGAAAATGGCTACACCTTC.

This chain uses TRBV5-8 with TRBJ1-5, with D uncertain. The CDR3 is 14 amino acids. Germline lookup yields CDR1 SGHTS and CDR2 YDEGEE. V gave up 0 bases and J gave up 7 bases, with 11 bases separating them. The CDR3 here is CASSLAAGRQPQHF. The CDR3 DNA sequence: TGTGCCAGCAGCTTGGCCGCGGGTCGACAGCCCCAGCATTTT.